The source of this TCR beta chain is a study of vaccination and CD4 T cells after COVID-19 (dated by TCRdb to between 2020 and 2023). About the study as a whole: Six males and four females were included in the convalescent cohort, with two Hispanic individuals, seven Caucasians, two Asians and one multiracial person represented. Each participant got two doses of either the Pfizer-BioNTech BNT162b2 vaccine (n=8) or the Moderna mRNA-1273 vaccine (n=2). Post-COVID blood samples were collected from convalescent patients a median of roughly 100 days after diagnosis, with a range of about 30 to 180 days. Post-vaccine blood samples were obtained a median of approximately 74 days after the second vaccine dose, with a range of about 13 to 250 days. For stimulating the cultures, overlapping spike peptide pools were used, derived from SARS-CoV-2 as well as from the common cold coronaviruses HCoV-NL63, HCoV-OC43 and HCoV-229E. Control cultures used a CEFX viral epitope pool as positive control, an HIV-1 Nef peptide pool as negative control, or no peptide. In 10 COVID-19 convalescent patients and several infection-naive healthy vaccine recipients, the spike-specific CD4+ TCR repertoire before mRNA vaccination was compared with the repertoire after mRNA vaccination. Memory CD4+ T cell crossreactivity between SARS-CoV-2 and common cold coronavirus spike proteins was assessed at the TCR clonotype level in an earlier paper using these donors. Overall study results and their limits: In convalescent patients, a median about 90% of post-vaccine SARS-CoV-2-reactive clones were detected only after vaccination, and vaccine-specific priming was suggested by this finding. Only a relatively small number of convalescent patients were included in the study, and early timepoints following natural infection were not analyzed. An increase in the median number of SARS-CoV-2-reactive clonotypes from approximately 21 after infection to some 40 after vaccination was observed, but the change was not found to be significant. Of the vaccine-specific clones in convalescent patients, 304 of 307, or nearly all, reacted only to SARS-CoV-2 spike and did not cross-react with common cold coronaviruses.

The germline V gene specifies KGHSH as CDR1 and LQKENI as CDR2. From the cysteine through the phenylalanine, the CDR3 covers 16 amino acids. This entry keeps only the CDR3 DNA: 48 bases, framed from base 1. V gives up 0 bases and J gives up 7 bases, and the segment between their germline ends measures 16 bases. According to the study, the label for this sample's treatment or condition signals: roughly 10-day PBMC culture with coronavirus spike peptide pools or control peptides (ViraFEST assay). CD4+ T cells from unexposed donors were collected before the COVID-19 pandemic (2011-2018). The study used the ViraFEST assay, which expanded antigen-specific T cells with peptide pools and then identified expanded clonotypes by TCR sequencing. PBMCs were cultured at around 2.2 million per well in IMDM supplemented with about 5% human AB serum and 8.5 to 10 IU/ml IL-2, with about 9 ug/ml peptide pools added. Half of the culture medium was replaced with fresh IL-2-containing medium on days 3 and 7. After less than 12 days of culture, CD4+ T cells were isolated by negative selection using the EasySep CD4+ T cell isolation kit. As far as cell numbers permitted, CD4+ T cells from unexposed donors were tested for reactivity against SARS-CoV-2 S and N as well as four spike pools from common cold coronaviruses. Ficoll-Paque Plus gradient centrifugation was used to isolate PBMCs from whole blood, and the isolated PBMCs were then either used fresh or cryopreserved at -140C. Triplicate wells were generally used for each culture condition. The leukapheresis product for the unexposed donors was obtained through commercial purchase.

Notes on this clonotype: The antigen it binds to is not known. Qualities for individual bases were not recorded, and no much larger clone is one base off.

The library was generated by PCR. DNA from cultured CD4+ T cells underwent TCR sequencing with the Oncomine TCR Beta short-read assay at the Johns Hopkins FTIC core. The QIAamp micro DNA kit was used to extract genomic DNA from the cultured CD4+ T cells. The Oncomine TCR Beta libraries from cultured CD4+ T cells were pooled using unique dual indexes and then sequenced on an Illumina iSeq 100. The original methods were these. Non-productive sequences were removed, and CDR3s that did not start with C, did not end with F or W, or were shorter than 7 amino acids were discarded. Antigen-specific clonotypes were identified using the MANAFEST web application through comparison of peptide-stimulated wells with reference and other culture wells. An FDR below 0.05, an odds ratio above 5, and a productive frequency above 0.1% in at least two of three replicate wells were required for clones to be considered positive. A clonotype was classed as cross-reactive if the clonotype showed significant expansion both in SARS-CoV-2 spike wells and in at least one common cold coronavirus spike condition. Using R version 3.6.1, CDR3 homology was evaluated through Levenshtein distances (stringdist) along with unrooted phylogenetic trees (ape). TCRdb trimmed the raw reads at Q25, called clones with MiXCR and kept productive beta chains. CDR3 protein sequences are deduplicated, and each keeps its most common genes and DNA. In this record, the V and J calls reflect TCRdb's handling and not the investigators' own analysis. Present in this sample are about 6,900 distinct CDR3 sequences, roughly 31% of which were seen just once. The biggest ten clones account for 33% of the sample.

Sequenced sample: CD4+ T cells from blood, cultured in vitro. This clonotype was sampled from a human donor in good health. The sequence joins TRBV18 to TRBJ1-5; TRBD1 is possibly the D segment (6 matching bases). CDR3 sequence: CASSPPSRGNRQPQHF. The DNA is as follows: TGTGCCAGCTCACCACCTTCCAGGGGCAATAGACAGCCCCAGCATTTT.